This entry features one T cell receptor beta chain sequence. Its cognate antigen has yet to be identified. Base qualities are not provided; no much larger clone lies one nucleotide away. The data originate from a study of vaccination effects on CD4 cells after COVID-19 (dated by TCRdb to the early 2020s). Regarding the research as a whole: Post-vaccine samples across the study were collected a median of 72 days after the second dose, with a range of 14 to 241. The study compared SARS-CoV-2 spike-specific CD4+ TCR repertoires before and after mRNA vaccination in COVID-19 convalescent patients and infection-naive vaccine recipients. Altogether, approximately 10 COVID-19 convalescent patients and a few SARS-CoV-2-naive healthy vaccine recipients made up the full study. The Oncomine TCR Beta short-read assay on an Illumina iSeq 100 was used to sequence cultures from other donors in the study. What the study reported, not specific to this receptor: Among healthy vaccine recipients, nearly all vaccine-induced clones were SARS-CoV-2 mono-reactive, and only 1 of 255 was cross-reactive with common cold coronaviruses. Only a small number of convalescent patients were included, and no early post-infection timepoints were available, which limited the study. Clones induced by infection and clones induced by vaccination both contracted markedly at late timepoints after vaccination, which fits with T cell responses waning over time.

Library method: the immunoSEQ multiplex PCR assay. TCR beta CDR3 sequencing was performed on DNA from the cultured, isolated CD4+ T cells. Per the original workflow: Non-productive TCR sequences were removed and reads were trimmed to the CDR3 region, keeping CDR3s of at least 7 amino acids. Antigen-specific clonotypes were identified using the MANAFEST web app by comparison of expansion in peptide wells against reference cultures. For clones to be considered positive, expansion at FDR<0.05 versus reference and all other wells, an odds ratio above 5, and a frequency above 0.1% in two replicate wells were required. Cross-reactive clonotypes were defined as significantly expanded in SARS-CoV-2 spike wells and in at least one common cold coronavirus spike condition. CDR3 similarity was assessed by Levenshtein distance with the stringdist R package, and unrooted trees were built with ape in R 3.6.1. The clones in this table, taken by TCRdb from immuneACCESS, are in-frame only. Not every clone is retained; where verified, under half of the shortfall comes from an unresolved V gene, and the cause of the rest is unknown. D and trimming were read from the DNA, whereas the V and J calls and clone size are those reported in that table. The sample table lists over 60,000 clones, 74% of them with a count of one. The leading ten clones occupy approximately 1.5% of the sample.

In the ViraFEST assay, PBMC were stimulated with viral peptide pools, and TCR sequencing was then used to find antigen-specific CD4+ T cell clonotypes based on their expansion. After approximately eleven days of culture, CD4+ T cells were isolated with the EasySep CD4+ T cell isolation kit. Participants received two doses of either the BNT162b2 or the mRNA-1273 mRNA SARS-CoV-2 vaccine. The absence of prior SARS-CoV-2 infection in healthy vaccine recipients was confirmed by negative nucleocapsid antibodies before and after vaccination. Some 1.9 million PBMC per well were cultured with approximately 10 ug/ml peptides in IMDM containing around 5.3% human AB serum, approximately 10 IU/ml IL-2 and gentamicin. On days 3 and 7, half of the culture medium was replaced with fresh IL-2-containing medium. Unless noted otherwise, every peptide stimulation condition was grown in triplicate wells. Using Ficoll-Paque Plus gradient centrifugation, PBMC were separated from whole blood and then either used fresh or cryopreserved at -140C. Overlapping peptide pools spanned the spike proteins of SARS-CoV-2 and the common cold coronaviruses HCoV-NL63, HCoV-OC43 and HCoV-229E. Genomic DNA was extracted from cultured CD4+ T cells with the QIAamp micro DNA kit.

Here the sequenced sample was CD4+ T cells from PBMCs cultured with HCoV-229E spike peptides, taken after COVID-19 vaccination. Sample cell subset or site, as interpreted from the label and publication: HCoV-229E spike overlapping peptide pool stimulation. This TCR derives from a human donor who received a COVID-19 vaccine.

The CDR3 amino acid sequence is: CASSIGGLNTEAFF. The sequence in DNA is TGTGCCAGCAGTATCGGGGGGCTAAACACTGAAGCTTTCTTT. The sequence joins TRBV28 to TRBJ1-1; the D region possibly corresponds to TRBD1 (6 bases align). Trimming at the junction amounts to 5 bases on V and 2 bases on J, and the germline ends lie 12 bases apart. CDR1 is given as MDHEN and CDR2 as SYDVKM, both from the germline V gene. The CDR3 runs 14 amino acids, cysteine and phenylalanine included. Only the CDR3 DNA stays, 42 bases, in frame from base 1.